The clone carrying this TCR beta chain was picked up a small number of times. The antigen remains undetermined. This specimen belongs to a study of shared clonotypes between healthy human individuals. Overall study results and limits: Among donors, the sharing of clonotypes was expected to be influenced by sequencing depth.

Produced via immunoSEQ multiplex PCR; TCRdb's table is partial and in-frame only. The repertoire has fewer than 600,000 clones, around 79% of them found once; the top ten carry around 13%. This CDR3 is built from 15 residues. Per germline, CDR1 SEHNR and CDR2 FQNEAQ (reference sequence). Deletions cut 2 bases from V and 0 bases from J, with 10 bases between. The TCR originated in a woman aged 40 to 55 in good health. Some clones in this sample may be carry-over from other donors' samples. V is TRBV7-9 and J is TRBJ1-1; D is uncertain. Specimen: PBMCs. CDR3 sequence: CASSLMDLMNTEAFF. CDR3 DNA sequence: TGTGCCAGCAGCTTAATGGACCTCATGAACACTGAAGCTTTCTTT.